This passage covers 28 T cell receptor beta chains from one sample sequenced in a study of T cell repertoires in aging, cancer and after chemotherapy. Amplification of TCR beta used genomic DNA extracted from peripheral blood. A mixed TRB-A/B primer pool amplified rearranged TRB by multiplex touch-down PCR. TCRdb fed the multiplex PCR reads into MiXCR, producing one record per CDR3 protein. This table has about 620 distinct CDR3 sequences, roughly 32% appearing once. The sequencing sample was made of blood. The receptors here all came from a human donor with a blood cancer.

V usage is TRBV29-1 and J usage is TRBJ1-5; D ambiguous. Trimming left V 6 bases short and J 6 bases short, with 15 bases between. Germline CDR1 and CDR2: SQVTM and ANQGSEA. The CDR3 extends over 13 amino acids. For the CDR3, the DNA is TGCAGCGTGTCGGTTCAGGCAGGTCAGCCCCAGCATTTT. Translation gives CSVSVQAGQPQHF. Looking up the rest from reference TRBV29-1 and TRBJ1-5 gives the full variable domain: SAVISQKPSRDICQRGTSLTIQCQVDSQVTMMFWYRQQPGQSLTLIATANQGSEATYESGFVIDKFPISRPNLTFSTLTVSNMSPEDSSIYLCSVSVQAGQPQHFGDGTRLSIL.

Within the sample, this clonotype is medium-sized (0.01 to 0.1%). The chain links TRBV11-2 to TRBJ1-4; no definite D call. V lost 4 bases, J lost 8 bases, and 20 bases lay in between. Looked up from germline, CDR1 is SGHAT and CDR2 is FQNNGV. This CDR3 is 16 amino acids long. The DNA for the CDR3 is TGTGCCAGCAGCTCGGTTCACTATCTCGAAAGGGAAAAACTGTTTTTT. It encodes CASSSVHYLEREKLFF.

Here the CDR3 reads CASKQERGGVQETQYF. The DNA for the CDR3 is TGTGCCAGCAAACAGGAAAGGGGAGGGGTACAAGAGACCCAGTACTTC. This sequence joins TRBV4-2 and TRBJ2-5; TRBD2 matches at 7 bases. The CDR3 extends over 16 amino acids. Germline V gene sequence: CDR1 LGHNA, CDR2 YNFKEQ. The V and J ends lost 7 bases and 2 bases, in that order; junction bases with no gene match: 13.

V is TRBV18 and J is TRBJ2-3, with 12 nucleotides matching TRBD2. The V gene's germline CDR1 is KGHSH and CDR2 LQKENI. The length of the CDR3 is 17 residues. V lost 3 bases to trimming and J lost 5 bases; unmatched junction nucleotides: 9. CDR3 nucleotide sequence: TGTGCCAGCTCACCGACTAGCGGGGGAGTTCAAAGAGATACGCAGTATTTT. Translation: CASSPTSGGVQRDTQYF.

This clonotype was seen just once. The limits of the CDR3 on the DNA are not certain, so only TCRdb's listed CDR3 is given. This chain uses TRBV6-5 with TRBJ2-2; the table's D call, TRBD1, was not checked against the DNA. Germline CDR1 and CDR2: MNHEY and SVGAGI. The CDR3 region is 21 residues in length, termini included. The CDR3: CASRPGQGANVLTFGAGELFF.

This clonotype is categorized as large. This chain joins TRBV19 and TRBJ1-2; D is uncertain. The CDR3 covers 14 residues. In germline, CDR1 is LNHDA, CDR2 SQIVND (reference sequence). The V end was cut by 7 bases, the J end by 5 bases, with 17 bases between. In nucleotides, the CDR3 is TGTGCCAGTAAACCGTTGGGCAGGTCATATGGCTACACCTTC. This encodes CASKPLGRSYGYTF.

This clonotype ranks as large. This chain joins TRBV7-2 and TRBJ2-6; unclear D gene. V was trimmed by 4 bases and J by 2 bases, leaving 9 bases between them. CDR1 and CDR2 (germline): SGHTA, FQGNSA. This CDR3 spans 15 amino acids. The CDR3 DNA follows: TGTGCCAGCAGCTACTATGAGGCTGGGGCCAACGTCCTGACTTTC. Translating it yields CASSYYEAGANVLTF.

In the case of this clonotype: One junction end disagrees with the germline gene, perhaps due to a read error. V is TRBV5-1 and J is TRBJ2-3; D is perhaps TRBD2 (5 bases). Looked up from germline, CDR1 is SGHRS and CDR2 is YFSETQ. This CDR3 is 13 amino acids long. The CDR3 nucleotides read TGCACCAGCAGCTTGGAGGCCACAGATACGCAGTATTTT. This encodes CTSSLEATDTQYF.

The rearrangement joins TRBV12-5 to TRBJ2-2; TRBD2 agrees at 7 bases. This CDR3 spans 15 amino acids. V was pared by 4 bases and J by 6 bases, with 8 bases of the junction left unmatched. Germline assignment: CDR1 LGHNT and CDR2 FRNRAP. The CDR3 is CASGSSGPPPGELFF. CDR3 bases: TGTGCTAGTGGTTCTAGCGGACCCCCGCCCGGGGAGCTGTTTTTT. Full variable domain (remainder filled in from reference TRBV12-5 and TRBJ2-2): DARVTQTPRHKVTEMGQEVTMRCQPILGHNTVFWYRQTMMQGLELLAYFRNRAPLDDSGMPKDRFSAEMPDATLATLKIQPSEPRDSAVYFCASGSSGPPPGELFFGEGSRLTVL.

This clonotype is termed large. V usage is TRBV24-1 and J usage is TRBJ2-5; 8 bases align to TRBD2. The CDR3 length is 15 residues. Trimming cost V 5 bases and J 2 bases; bases outside gene matches: 6. Germline CDR1 and CDR2: KGHDR and SFDVKD. In DNA, the CDR3 is TGTGCCACCAGTGCTGCGGGGGGAGGGCAAGAGACCCAGTACTTC. Protein: CATSAAGGGQETQYF.

The chain joins TRBV6-5 to TRBJ1-1; 9 positions match TRBD1. CDR3 length: 15 amino acids. The V segment lost 5 bases and the J segment 0 bases; nucleotides outside the gene matches: 4. Germline V gene lookup returns CDR1 MNHEY and CDR2 SVGAGI. The CDR3 region is CASSADRGMNTEAFF. The CDR3 DNA follows: TGTGCCAGCAGTGCGGACAGGGGAATGAACACTGAAGCTTTCTTT.

This chain links TRBV30 with TRBJ2-1; 8 nucleotides line up with TRBD2. The CDR3 loop spans 14 amino acids. The junction had 5 bases not matched to a gene; V was cut back by 5 bases and J by 2 bases. Germline assignment: CDR1 GTSNPN and CDR2 SVGIG (reference sequence). The CDR3 DNA reads as TGTGCCTGGGGATTAGCGGGAACCTACAATGAGCAGTTCTTC. Amino acid sequence: CAWGLAGTYNEQFF.

In its sample, this clonotype ranks as medium-sized. The chain uses TRBV10-2 and TRBJ2-3; a weak D match, TRBD2 (6 bases). Germline-derived CDR1 and CDR2 are WSHSY and SAAADI. V was pared by 7 bases and J by 8 bases, with 13 bases between. The CDR3 runs 12 residues. CDR3 nucleotides: TGCGCCAGCACCGACGGGGAGGCTACGCAGTATTTT. This codes for CASTDGEATQYF.

V is TRBV6-2 or TRBV6-3 and J is TRBJ2-1, with a possible D match to TRBD1 (6 bases). CDR3 size: 17 residues. Trimming cost V 0 bases and J 3 bases, with 15 bases left between them. CDR1 and CDR2 from the germline V gene are MNHEY and SVGEGT. CDR3 nucleotide sequence: TGTGCCAGCAGTTACTCACGGACAGTCGTCTACTACAATGAGCAGTTCTTC. Translated: CASSYSRTVVYYNEQFF.

V usage is TRBV29-1 and J usage is TRBJ1-2; 12 nucleotides align to TRBD1. Germline lookup yields CDR1 SQVTM and CDR2 ANQGSEA. The CDR3 sequence is 12 residues long. The DNA for the CDR3 is TGCAGTGCGGGGACAGGGGGCGATCGGGACACCTTC. Translating it yields CSAGTGGDRDTF. The variable domain in full, with the rest retrieved from reference TRBV29-1 and TRBJ1-2, is SAVISQKPSRDICQRGTSLTIQCQVDSQVTMMFWYRQQPGQSLTLIATANQGSEATYESGFVIDKFPISRPNLTFSTLTVSNMSPEDSSIYLCSAGTGGDRDTFGSGTRLTVV.

This clonotype was counted between two and nine times. The chain combines TRBV19 with TRBJ2-1; D gene uncertain. Germline V lookup: CDR1 LNHDA, CDR2 SQIVND (reference sequence). Deletions cut 2 bases from V and 0 bases from J, with 14 bases between. The CDR3 is 17 residues long. This CDR3 is CASSILGASSSYNEQFF. For the CDR3, the DNA is TGTGCCAGTAGTATATTAGGCGCGTCTAGCTCCTACAATGAGCAGTTCTTC.

The V gene is TRBV19, the J gene TRBJ1-6; 9 positions match TRBD1. CDR1 and CDR2 from the germline V gene are LNHDA and SQIVND (reference sequence). The ends lost 5 bases at V and 0 bases at J; junction bases unmatched: 5. CDR3 size: 17 residues. CDR3 residues: CASSFGTGYSYNSPLHF. The CDR3 coding sequence is TGTGCCAGTAGTTTCGGGACAGGGTACTCCTATAATTCACCCCTCCACTTT.

This clonotype is labeled large. V usage is TRBV11-2 and J usage is TRBJ2-3, with TRBD2 matching 10 bases. V trimming: 5 bases; J trimming: 5 bases; junction bases outside the gene matches: 7. The CDR3 has 15 residues. From germline, CDR1 is SGHAT and CDR2 FQNNGV. As DNA, the CDR3 is TGTGCCAGCAGCCGTAGCGGGGGGATCGGAGATACGCAGTATTTT. Amino acids: CASSRSGGIGDTQYF.

This clonotype qualifies as hyperexpanded. The chain is built from TRBV6-5 and TRBJ2-2; perhaps TRBD2 as D (5 bases). Germline V gene data show CDR1 as MNHEY and CDR2 as SVGAGI. V lost 6 bases and J 6 bases, leaving 17 bases between the germline ends. This CDR3 is built from 15 residues. In DNA form, the CDR3 reads TGTGCCAGCAGGGATCGGGGTGCTGCGCCCGGGGAGCTGTTTTTT. Its translation: CASRDRGAAPGELFF.

This clonotype was detected only a few times. The rearrangement joins TRBV29-1 to TRBJ2-3, with 11 bases identical to TRBD2. CDR1 is SQVTM, CDR2 ANQGSEA, per germline. J lost 2 bases, V lost 7 bases, and 8 bases had no gene match. CDR3 length: 15 amino acids. This CDR3 reads CSAKGLAAFTDTQYF. CDR3 sequence (DNA): TGCAGCGCCAAGGGACTAGCGGCCTTCACAGATACGCAGTATTTT.

The chain carries TRBV6-1 and TRBJ2-6; 7 bases align to TRBD2. V dropped 7 bases and J dropped 4; count of bases not matched to a gene: 4. Germline CDR1 is MNHNS and CDR2 is SASEGT. The CDR3 totals 14 residues. The CDR3 DNA reads as TGTGCCAGCAAGGGAGCGGGGGGGGCCAACGTCCTGACTTTC. This codes for CASKGAGGANVLTF.

The table lists this clonotype with a few counts. DNA of the CDR3: TGTGCCAGTAGTAACACTGCGGCCAAAGAGCAGTTCTTC. As protein: CASSNTAAKEQFF. The chain is built from TRBV19 and TRBJ2-1; unclear D gene. The CDR3 is made up of 13 amino acids. Germline-derived CDR1 and CDR2 are LNHDA and SQIVND (reference sequence). With 4 bases removed from V and 10 bases from J, the gap between germline ends came to 14 bases. The entire variable domain, with the rest obtained from reference TRBV19 and TRBJ2-1, is as follows: DGGITQSPKYLFRKEGQNVTLSCEQNLNHDAMYWYRQDPGQGLRLIYYSQIVNDFQKGDIAEGYSVSREKKESFPLTVTSAQKNPTAFYLCASSNTAAKEQFFGPGTRLTVL.

This clonotype is large within its sample. The CDR3 region has the DNA TGTGCCAGCAGCTTGCAGGGGGTTGGCTACACCTTC. It translates to CASSLQGVGYTF. The rearrangement links TRBV6-4 to TRBJ1-2, with 7 bases that match TRBD1. V lost 6 bases and J lost 7; bases outside the gene matches: 5. The germline gives CDR1 MRHNA, CDR2 SNTAGT. The CDR3 runs to 12 residues.

This clonotype is categorized as large. J is TRBJ2-2 and V is TRBV12-3 or TRBV12-4; 7 positions agree with TRBD2. After removal of 3 bases from V and 4 bases from J, the junction contained 5 bases not matched to a gene. This CDR3 contains 15 residues. In nucleotides, the CDR3 is TGTGCCAGCAGTTTGAACGGGGGGACCACCGGGGAGCTGTTTTTT. This encodes CASSLNGGTTGELFF.

This clonotype was counted once. The chain joins TRBV27 to TRBJ2-3, with unresolved D. V was trimmed by 4 bases and J by 2 bases, leaving 16 bases between them. CDR1 is MNHEY and CDR2 is SMNVEV in the germline V gene (reference sequence). The CDR3 contains 16 residues. DNA for the CDR3: TGTGCCAGCAGTTCAAGGACCACCTATACCACAGATACGCAGTATTTT. This sequence encodes CASSSRTTYTTDTQYF.

This clonotype was found a few times. The rearrangement links TRBV4-1 to TRBJ2-4; D uncertain. Deletions cut 1 base from V and 5 bases from J, with 12 bases between. The CDR3 extends over 15 amino acids. Germline-derived CDR1 and CDR2 are MGHRA and YSYEKL. CDR3 sequence reads: CASSQVRKKQNIQYF. CDR3 bases: TGCGCCAGCAGCCAAGTTCGGAAGAAGCAAAACATTCAGTACTTC.

This sequence joins TRBV25-1 and TRBJ2-3; the match to TRBD1 covers 7 bases. Trimming removed 8 bases from V and 5 bases from J; junction bases left unmatched: 10. This CDR3 is built from 14 residues. The germline V gene encodes CDR1 MGHDK and CDR2 SYGVNS. This chain's CDR3 is CASRGGLAQDTQYF. DNA for the CDR3: TGTGCCAGCCGAGGGGGCCTGGCGCAAGATACGCAGTATTTT. The full variable domain, with the rest looked up from reference TRBV25-1 and TRBJ2-3, is EADIYQTPRYLVIGTGKKITLECSQTMGHDKMYWYQQDPGMELHLIHYSYGVNSTEKGDLSSESTVSRIRTEHFPLTLESARPSHTSQYLCASRGGLAQDTQYFGPGTRLTVL.

By share, this clonotype counts as large. The chain carries TRBV6-6 and TRBJ2-7; 10 bases map to TRBD1. This CDR3 is built from 17 residues. With V trimmed by 0 bases and J by 6 bases, 11 bases remained unmatched. The germline V gene has CDR1 MNHNY and CDR2 SVGAGI (reference sequence). This chain's CDR3 is CASSYSKGRDRGLEQYF. The DNA for the CDR3 is TGTGCCAGCAGTTACTCGAAGGGCCGGGACAGGGGACTCGAGCAGTACTTC.